Following are 27 T cell receptor beta chains from one sample sequenced in a study of blood T cell repertoires in COVID-19. Clones were read by immunoSEQ multiplex PCR, and TCRdb kept only the in-frame ones, dropping some. In the table there are about 210,000 clones, roughly four fifths of which are singletons. Sequences were obtained from peripheral blood. The receptors were gathered from a woman in her thirties or forties with acute or convalescent COVID-19.

The table lists this clone with a count of one. This chain links TRBV6-6 with TRBJ1-3, with a weak D call TRBD1 (6 bases). In germline, CDR1 is MNHNY, CDR2 SVGAGI (reference sequence). Between the trimmed V and J ends, which lost 2 bases and 3 bases, there was a span of 14 bases. The CDR3 contains 16 residues. The CDR3 nucleotides are TGTGCCAGCAGTTACGCAACAGGGCTCGGTGGAAACACCATATATTTT. Its protein product is CASSYATGLGGNTIYF.

This chain connects TRBV18 to TRBJ1-6, with a tentative D call TRBD1 (5 bases). The V end was cut by 3 bases, the J end by 3 bases, with 9 bases between. The germline gives CDR1 KGHSH, CDR2 LQKENI. The CDR3 runs 15 residues. CDR3 loop: CASSPGQNYNSPLHF. CDR3 nucleotides: TGTGCCAGCTCACCGGGGCAAAACTATAATTCACCCCTCCACTTT. Filled out from reference TRBV18 and TRBJ1-6, the complete variable domain reads NAGVMQNPRHLVRRRGQEARLRCSPMKGHSHVYWYRQLPEEGLKFMVYLQKENIIDESGMPKERFSAEFPKEGPSILRIQQVVRGDSAAYFCASSPGQNYNSPLHFGNGTRLTVT.

The gene calls are TRBV5-5 and TRBJ1-2; D perhaps matches TRBD1 (6 bases). This CDR3 comprises 15 residues. Germline CDR1 and CDR2: SGHKS and YYEKEE (reference sequence). The germline V and J ends were trimmed by 4 bases and 6 bases, with 19 bases remaining between them. The CDR3, as DNA: TGTGCCAGCAGCGAAATCCAGGGGAACGCGGATGGCTACACCTTC. This translates into CASSEIQGNADGYTF.

The chain uses TRBV5-1 and TRBJ2-2; TRBD1 might be the D (6 bases). This CDR3 comprises 13 residues. The ends were cut back, 9 bases at V and 7 bases at J, with 16 bases in the middle. The V gene's germline CDR1 is SGHRS and CDR2 YFSETQ. The CDR3 DNA sequence: TGCGCCACCTCAGGGGAAGTCGGCGGGGAGCTGTTTTTT. This encodes CATSGEVGGELFF. The full variable domain, in which reference TRBV5-1 and TRBJ2-2 provide the parts outside the CDR3, is KAGVTQTPRYLIKTRGQQVTLSCSPISGHRSVSWYQQTPGQGLQFLFEYFSETQRNKGNFPGRFSGRQFSNSRSEMNVSTLELGDSALYLCATSGEVGGELFFGEGSRLTVL.

The chain employs TRBV30 and TRBJ1-1; D gene ambiguous. Deletions cut 5 bases from V and 6 bases from J, with 16 bases between. The germline gives CDR1 GTSNPN, CDR2 SVGIG (reference sequence). This CDR3 is built from 13 residues. CDR3 region: CAWLVWAEAEAFF. For the CDR3, the DNA is TGTGCCTGGCTAGTGTGGGCGGAGGCTGAAGCTTTCTTT.

CDR3 DNA sequence: TGTGCCAGCAGCGTATCGGCTAGCGGCACCTACGAGCAGTACTTC. It is translated as CASSVSASGTYEQYF. The chain employs TRBV9 and TRBJ2-7; 7 bases agree with TRBD2. Germline V lookup: CDR1 SGDLS, CDR2 YYNGEE. CDR3 length equals 15 residues. V gave up 1 base and J gave up 2 bases; unmatched junction bases: 6. Complete variable domain (other parts from reference TRBV9 and TRBJ2-7): DSGVTQTPKHLITATGQRVTLRCSPRSGDLSVYWYQQSLDQGLQFLIQYYNGEERAKGNILERFSAQQFPDLHSELNLSSLELGDSALYFCASSVSASGTYEQYFGPGTRLTVT.

This chain links TRBV4-3 with TRBJ1-2, with D maybe TRBD1 (5 bases). Germline lookup yields CDR1 LGHNA and CDR2 YSLEER. The CDR3 covers 14 residues. Trimming stripped 0 bases from V and 6 bases from J, with 11 bases between. CDR3 protein: CASSQETGGDGYTF. CDR3 DNA: TGCGCCAGCAGCCAAGAAACAGGCGGTGATGGCTACACCTTC.

The rearrangement links TRBV19 to TRBJ2-7; the match to TRBD1 covers 8 bases. Trimming removed 4 bases from V and 6 bases from J; junction bases left unmatched: 2. This CDR3 has 12 amino acids. Per germline, CDR1 LNHDA and CDR2 SQIVND (reference sequence). The CDR3 spells CASSTTGGEQYF. CDR3 nucleotide sequence: TGTGCCAGTAGTACCACAGGGGGCGAGCAGTACTTC.

The CDR3, as DNA: TGCGCCAGCAGCTTCTTGACAGGGGCTAACTATGGCTACACCTTC. It translates to CASSFLTGANYGYTF. The rearrangement links TRBV5-1 to TRBJ1-2, with 8 bases lining up with TRBD1. V dropped 2 bases and J dropped 0; count of bases not matched to a gene: 3. Germline V gives CDR1 SGHRS, CDR2 YFSETQ. CDR3 length equals 15 residues.

CDR3 sequence reads: CASSDLAGSNTGELFF. CDR3 sequence (DNA): TGTGCCAGCAGCGACTTAGCGGGATCGAACACCGGGGAGCTGTTTTTT. The chain combines TRBV9 with TRBJ2-2; TRBD2 matches 8 bases. Looked up from germline, CDR1 is SGDLS and CDR2 is YYNGEE. The length of the CDR3 is 16 residues. The V gene end was trimmed by 3 bases and the J gene end by 0 bases; junction bases not matched to a gene: 4.

The gene calls are TRBV10-1 and TRBJ2-3; D call uncertain. Germline V CDR1 and CDR2: WNHNN, SYGVQD (reference sequence). Trimming stripped 6 bases from V and 1 base from J, with 8 bases between. The CDR3 is 13 amino acids. In DNA, the CDR3 is TGCGCCAGCAGGAACGGTGGCACAGATACGCAGTATTTT. It is translated as CASRNGGTDTQYF.

This clone was recorded once. The rearrangement uses TRBV27 and TRBJ1-1; D remains ambiguous. V was cut by 3 bases and J by 7 bases, with 9 bases left in between. This CDR3 has 12 residues. Germline V gene data show CDR1 as MNHEY and CDR2 as SMNVEV (reference sequence). CDR3 amino acids: CASSFVGFEAFF. Here the CDR3 DNA reads TGTGCCAGCAGTTTCGTGGGCTTTGAAGCTTTCTTT.

The gene calls are TRBV3-1 (or the pseudogene TRBV3-2) and TRBJ1-1; 10 bases map to TRBD1. The germline V gene encodes CDR1 LGHDT and CDR2 YNNKEL (reference sequence). This CDR3 region has 15 residues. With 4 bases clipped from V and 5 bases from J, the junction kept 7 bases outside the gene matches. In nucleotides, the CDR3 is TGTGCCAGCAGCCCAAGACAGGGGGCGAGGACTGAAGCTTTCTTT. Translation gives CASSPRQGARTEAFF.

The count of this clone is one. The genes are TRBV10-3 and TRBJ1-2; 7 bases line up with TRBD1. Germline V gene data show CDR1 as ENHRY and CDR2 as SYGVKD. The CDR3 is 13 residues long. V lost 5 bases, J lost 6 bases, and 6 bases stayed unmatched. CDR3 amino acids: CAISWDSKNGYTF. CDR3 DNA: TGTGCCATCAGTTGGGACAGTAAAAATGGCTACACCTTC.

This chain joins TRBV11-2 and TRBJ2-1, with D unclear. This CDR3 has 12 residues. The V end was cut by 4 bases, the J end by 3 bases, with 4 bases between. CDR1 and CDR2 (germline): SGHAT, FQNNGV. The CDR3 nucleotides are TGTGCCAGCAGCTCCCTCTACAATGAGCAGTTCTTC. Protein product: CASSSLYNEQFF.

This sequence joins TRBV5-6 and TRBJ2-7, with TRBD1 matching over 9 bases. The CDR3 is 15 residues long. J lost 5 bases, V lost 0 bases, and 6 bases had no gene match. Germline V gene sequence: CDR1 SGHDT, CDR2 YYEEEE. The CDR3 loop reads CASSLAGTGSDEQYF. CDR3 nucleotide sequence: TGTGCCAGCAGCTTGGCCGGGACAGGGTCTGACGAGCAGTACTTC.

This chain links TRBV18 with TRBJ1-5; the match to TRBD1 covers 7 bases. The CDR3 is made up of 14 amino acids. The V segment lost 1 base and the J segment 6 bases; nucleotides outside the gene matches: 3. In germline, CDR1 is KGHSH, CDR2 LQKENI. The CDR3 sequence: CASSPQGAGQPQHF. The DNA of the CDR3 is TGTGCCAGCTCACCACAGGGGGCAGGTCAGCCCCAGCATTTT. The variable domain in full, completed from reference TRBV18 and TRBJ1-5, reads NAGVMQNPRHLVRRRGQEARLRCSPMKGHSHVYWYRQLPEEGLKFMVYLQKENIIDESGMPKERFSAEFPKEGPSILRIQQVVRGDSAAYFCASSPQGAGQPQHFGDGTRLSIL.

The V and J genes are TRBV27 and TRBJ2-1, with TRBD1 as a possible D gene (7 bases). The CDR3 runs to 15 residues. Between the trimmed V and J ends, which lost 5 bases and 5 bases, there was a span of 16 bases. Germline V lookup: CDR1 MNHEY, CDR2 SMNVEV (reference sequence). The CDR3 region is CASSRQGEVHNEQFF. DNA of the CDR3: TGTGCCAGCAGTCGTCAGGGGGAGGTGCACAATGAGCAGTTCTTC.

The chain couples TRBV6-5 to TRBJ1-5; possible D gene TRBD1, 6 bases. The CDR3 is 15 amino acids. Germline V gives CDR1 MNHEY, CDR2 SVGAGI. Trimming removed 0 bases at V and 4 bases at J, with 10 bases between. CDR3 protein: CASSYSFQGNQPQHF. The CDR3 DNA reads as TGTGCCAGCAGTTACTCGTTCCAGGGGAATCAGCCCCAGCATTTT.

The V and J genes are TRBV4-3 and TRBJ1-4; D gene ambiguous. The CDR3 is 16 residues long. Germline CDR1 and CDR2: LGHNA and YSLEER. V lost 1 base to trimming and J lost 5 bases, with 14 bases between them. The CDR3 nucleotides are TGCGCCAGCAGCCAAGGCTTGACTAGCCAAAATGAAAAACTGTTTTTT. Its translation: CASSQGLTSQNEKLFF.

V and J are TRBV5-1 and TRBJ1-3, with D possibly being TRBD1 (6 bases). The CDR3 covers 15 residues. V shed 4 bases and J shed 0 bases, with 11 bases lying between them. Germline lookup yields CDR1 SGHRS and CDR2 YFSETQ. The CDR3 protein is CASSPGHRSGNTIYF. CDR3 in DNA: TGCGCCAGCAGCCCGGGACACCGCTCTGGAAACACCATATATTTT. Variable domain in full (rest from reference TRBV5-1 and TRBJ1-3): KAGVTQTPRYLIKTRGQQVTLSCSPISGHRSVSWYQQTPGQGLQFLFEYFSETQRNKGNFPGRFSGRQFSNSRSEMNVSTLELGDSALYLCASSPGHRSGNTIYFGEGSWLTVV.

This sequence joins TRBV5-4 and TRBJ1-2, with 7 bases identical to TRBD1. The CDR3 covers 15 residues. CDR1 is SGHNT and CDR2 is YYREEE in the germline V gene (reference sequence). The V gene end was trimmed by 2 bases and the J gene end by 6 bases; junction bases not matched to a gene: 10. CDR3 nucleotide sequence: TGTGCCAGCAGCTTTACAGGGGCGGTTGGGCATGGCTACACCTTC. Translated: CASSFTGAVGHGYTF.

The V and J genes are TRBV7-9 and TRBJ2-1; TRBD2 aligns across 8 bases. This CDR3 spans 15 amino acids. J was trimmed by 10 bases and V by 8 bases; bases with no gene match: 16. Germline values: CDR1 SEHNR, CDR2 FQNEAQ (reference sequence). The CDR3 loop reads CASRGGKRELEEQFF. The CDR3 nucleotides read TGTGCCAGCCGGGGGGGCAAGCGGGAGTTAGAGGAGCAGTTCTTC.

The V and J genes are TRBV19 and TRBJ2-2, with 11 nucleotides matching TRBD2. CDR1 LNHDA and CDR2 SQIVND come from the germline V gene (reference sequence). Trimming cost V 7 bases and J 4 bases; bases outside gene matches: 8. The CDR3 spans 16 residues. The CDR3 sequence is CASKPGLAVLTGELFF. The CDR3 DNA sequence: TGTGCCAGTAAGCCGGGACTAGCGGTTCTCACCGGGGAGCTGTTTTTT.

This chain uses TRBV12-3 or TRBV12-4 with TRBJ2-7; perhaps TRBD1 as D (5 bases). The CDR3 loop spans 13 amino acids. Trimming stripped 5 bases from V and 9 bases from J, with 17 bases between. This CDR3 is CASSTPGPWGQYF. The CDR3 DNA follows: TGTGCCAGCAGTACCCCAGGGCCCTGGGGGCAGTACTTC.

The CDR3 nucleotides are TGTGCCACCAATCGGGACACCTCCTACGAGCAGTACTTC. Protein product: CATNRDTSYEQYF. V gene TRBV2 combines with J gene TRBJ2-7, with a weak D call TRBD1 (6 bases). The ends were cut back, 10 bases at V and 0 bases at J, with 13 bases in the middle. This CDR3 spans 13 amino acids. Germline values: CDR1 SNHLY, CDR2 FYNNEI.

The V and J genes are TRBV19 and TRBJ2-3, with TRBD2 identical over 10 bases. The CDR3 spans 16 residues. V dropped 5 bases and J dropped 5; count of bases not matched to a gene: 10. CDR1 is LNHDA, CDR2 SQIVND, per germline (reference sequence). CDR3 sequence: CASSSNLAGDLDTQYF. Written as DNA, the CDR3 is TGTGCCAGTAGTTCGAACCTAGCGGGAGATCTAGATACGCAGTATTTT.